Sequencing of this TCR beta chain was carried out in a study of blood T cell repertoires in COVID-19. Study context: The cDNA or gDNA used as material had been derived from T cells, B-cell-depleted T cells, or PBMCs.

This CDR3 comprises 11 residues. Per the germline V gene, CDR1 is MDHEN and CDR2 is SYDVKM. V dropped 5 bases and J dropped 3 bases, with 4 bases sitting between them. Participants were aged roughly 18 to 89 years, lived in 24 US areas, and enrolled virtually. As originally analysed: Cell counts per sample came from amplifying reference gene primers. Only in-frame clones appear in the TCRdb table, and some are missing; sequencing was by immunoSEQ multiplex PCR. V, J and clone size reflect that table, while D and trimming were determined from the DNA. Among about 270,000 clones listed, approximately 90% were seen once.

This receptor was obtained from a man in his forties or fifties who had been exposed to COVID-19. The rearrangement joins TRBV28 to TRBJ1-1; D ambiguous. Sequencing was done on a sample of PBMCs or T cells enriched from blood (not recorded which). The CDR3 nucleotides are TGTGCCAGCAGTCTACACACTGAAGCTTTCTTT. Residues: CASSLHTEAFF.